This record covers a single T cell receptor beta chain. Its target is not known. This sample stems from a study of cytomegalovirus exposure and HLA in healthy donors. Notes on the study in general: Among TCR beta chains of equal frequency, HLA-associated ones were more clonally expanded in a later analysis. Later on, an analysis found that several of the most significant clusters appeared to be linked to common viral pathogens, which included parvovirus B19. A later analysis linked a missense DCLRE1C variant to TCR beta V- and J-gene trimming. Most likely, a cluster of highly shared sequence variants arose as a sequencing artifact.

It was with 60 Vbeta and 13 Jbeta primers that the PCR ran. The repertoire was sequenced with immunoSEQ multiplex PCR; TCRdb's copy has only in-frame clones and lacks some. The sample includes approximately 150,000 clones, around 75% of them seen just once. CDR3 length: 15 residues. Germline V lookup: CDR1 ENHRY, CDR2 SYGVKD. Trimming removed 0 bases at V and 3 bases at J, with 11 bases between. The source of this sequence is a woman aged 25 to 39 in good health and CMV-seronegative. This rearrangement joins TRBV10-3 to TRBJ1-1; D remains ambiguous. Sequenced input: PBMCs. The CDR3 sequence is CAISESKEAYTEAFF. CDR3 sequence (DNA): TGTGCCATCAGTGAGTCGAAGGAGGCGTACACTGAAGCTTTCTTT.